This entry lists 3 T cell receptor beta chains sequenced from one sample in a study of PD-1 blockade in classical Hodgkin lymphoma. Every patient was affected by relapse after autologous stem cell transplantation, while exposure to brentuximab vedotin was not uniform. Measured with immunoSEQ multiplex PCR; TCRdb has only the in-frame clones, and not every one. This sample has 150,000 or so clones; around four fifths occur once, and the top ten carry roughly 9.2%. The sample consisted of peripheral blood mononuclear cells (PBMCs), taken before the second cycle of nivolumab. The receptors originated from a human donor with classical Hodgkin lymphoma.

This chain uses TRBV9 with TRBJ2-3, with 15 bases that match TRBD2. The V gene's germline CDR1 is SGDLS and CDR2 YYNGEE. J was trimmed by 0 bases and V by 4 bases; bases with no gene match: 9. The CDR3 loop spans 19 amino acids. CDR3 protein: CASSPRGLAGGPSTDTQYF. For the CDR3, the DNA is TGTGCCAGCAGCCCCCGAGGACTAGCGGGAGGGCCGAGCACAGATACGCAGTATTTT. Using reference TRBV9 and TRBJ2-3 for the parts outside the CDR3, the full variable domain is DSGVTQTPKHLITATGQRVTLRCSPRSGDLSVYWYQQSLDQGLQFLIQYYNGEERAKGNILERFSAQQFPDLHSELNLSSLELGDSALYFCASSPRGLAGGPSTDTQYFGPGTRLTVL.

This clone appeared a single time. The V call is TRBV4-2, the J call TRBJ2-3; 9 bases line up with TRBD2. This CDR3 has 18 residues. Germline values: CDR1 LGHNA, CDR2 YNFKEQ. J gave up 4 bases and V 4 bases, and 15 bases lay outside the gene matches. As DNA, the CDR3 is TGTGCCAGCAGCCTTAAAGGGATAGGCGCGGGGGGGCCAGATACGCAGTATTTT. It specifies CASSLKGIGAGGPDTQYF.

V gene TRBV19 combines with J gene TRBJ2-7, with a possible D match to TRBD1 (6 bases). Per the germline V gene, CDR1 is LNHDA and CDR2 is SQIVND (reference sequence). Trimming stripped 4 bases from V and 4 bases from J, with 11 bases between. CDR3 length equals 13 residues. In DNA form, the CDR3 reads TGTGCCAGTAGTACTTTACAGGGTTACGAGCAGTACTTC. It encodes CASSTLQGYEQYF.